Listed here are 15 T cell receptor beta chains from one sample, sequenced in a study of cytomegalovirus exposure and HLA in healthy donors. Clones were read by immunoSEQ multiplex PCR, and TCRdb kept only the in-frame ones, dropping some. Of 150,000 to 180,000 clones listed, less than 90% are singletons. The sequenced sample consisted of PBMCs. These receptors all stem from a man aged 18 to 35 in good health and CMV-seropositive.

This chain connects TRBV18 to TRBJ2-7, with 12 bases that match TRBD2. Losses at the gene ends were 4 bases for V and 5 bases for J; bases not matched to a gene: 6. The CDR3 has 15 residues. Germline V CDR1 and CDR2: KGHSH, LQKENI. CDR3 bases: TGTGCCAGCTCACGCTCTAGCGGGGGGGCCAACGAGCAGTACTTC. Its translation: CASSRSSGGANEQYF.

This clone has only one observation. V usage is TRBV11-2 and J usage is TRBJ2-6; TRBD1 matches at 9 bases. The J segment lost 0 bases and the V segment lost 1 base, leaving 1 base of the junction unmatched. The length of the CDR3 is 17 residues. CDR1 SGHAT and CDR2 FQNNGV come from the germline V gene. In DNA, the CDR3 is TGTGCCAGCAGCTTAGGACAGGGGGGCTCTGGGGCCAACGTCCTGACTTTC. This sequence encodes CASSLGQGGSGANVLTF.

The V call is TRBV6-5, the J call TRBJ2-3; the D is unclear. Trimming stripped 0 bases from V and 1 base from J, with 5 bases between. CDR1 is MNHEY and CDR2 is SVGAGI in the germline V gene. The CDR3 consists of 14 residues. DNA of the CDR3: TGTGCCAGCAGTTACTCGAGCGGCACAGATACGCAGTATTTT. It encodes CASSYSSGTDTQYF.

This sequence joins TRBV2 and TRBJ1-3; D is unclear. Per germline, CDR1 SNHLY and CDR2 FYNNEI. The CDR3 totals 14 residues. V lost 6 bases and J lost 3, with 12 bases in between. The CDR3 DNA is TGTGCCAGCAGACCCCGCGCCCTTGGAAACACCATATATTTT. It translates to CASRPRALGNTIYF.

The V gene is TRBV6-5, the J gene TRBJ2-1; 7 bases match TRBD2. Germline values: CDR1 MNHEY, CDR2 SVGAGI. The CDR3 extends over 14 amino acids. The ends lost 2 bases at V and 5 bases at J; junction bases unmatched: 3. This CDR3 reads CASSYQRGHNEQFF. Written as DNA, the CDR3 is TGTGCCAGCAGTTACCAGCGGGGACACAATGAGCAGTTCTTC.

CDR3 bases: TGTGCCAGCAGACCCGGGGACACCGGGGAGCTGTTTTTT. Its translation is CASRPGDTGELFF. V gene TRBV25-1 combines with J gene TRBJ2-2, with D maybe TRBD2 (5 bases). Per the germline V gene, CDR1 is MGHDK and CDR2 is SYGVNS. Trimming cost V 6 bases and J 3 bases, with 8 bases left between them. This CDR3 comprises 13 residues.

The chain has TRBV5-1 and TRBJ2-3; D perhaps matches TRBD2 (5 bases). Trimming cost V 0 bases and J 1 base, with 9 bases left between them. The germline gives CDR1 SGHRS, CDR2 YFSETQ. The CDR3 is 15 residues long. This chain's CDR3 is CASSLGASRTDTQYF. CDR3 DNA sequence: TGCGCCAGCAGCTTGGGTGCTAGCCGCACAGATACGCAGTATTTT.

This chain joins TRBV27 and TRBJ1-2; no clear D. V lost 2 bases, J lost 8 bases, and 15 bases lay in between. The CDR3 spans 14 residues. Germline lookup yields CDR1 MNHEY and CDR2 SMNVEV (reference sequence). The CDR3 reads CASSLPSGGGGYTF. Written as DNA, the CDR3 is TGTGCCAGCAGTTTACCCTCAGGTGGTGGCGGCTACACCTTC.

The genes are TRBV7-2 and TRBJ1-5; D gene uncertain. The V gene's germline CDR1 is SGHTA and CDR2 FQGNSA. The ends were cut back, 5 bases at V and 6 bases at J, with 11 bases in the middle. The CDR3 extends over 13 amino acids. The CDR3 protein is CASSPHSGQPQHF. In nucleotides, the CDR3 is TGTGCCAGCAGCCCCCACTCAGGTCAGCCCCAGCATTTT.

V and J are TRBV5-1 and TRBJ2-3; 8 bases are shared with TRBD2. This CDR3 is built from 18 residues. V was clipped by 0 bases and J by 0 bases; unmatched bases: 9. Germline assignment: CDR1 SGHRS and CDR2 YFSETQ. The CDR3 region is CASSLGGGRLSSTDTQYF. For the CDR3, the DNA is TGCGCCAGCAGCTTGGGAGGCGGGAGGCTCTCTAGCACAGATACGCAGTATTTT.

The chain links TRBV11-2 to TRBJ1-2; TRBD1 agrees at 7 bases. V shed 1 base, J shed 4 bases, and the junction held 12 bases outside the gene matches. Per germline, CDR1 SGHAT and CDR2 FQNNGV. This CDR3 has 17 amino acids. The CDR3 DNA reads as TGTGCCAGCAGCTTAGGGGCGGGACAGTGGAAGTCCTATGGCTACACCTTC. As protein: CASSLGAGQWKSYGYTF.

This clone was seen just once. The chain uses TRBV6-5 and TRBJ1-5, with D maybe TRBD1 (6 bases). This CDR3 region has 13 residues. Germline CDR1 reads MNHEY; CDR2 reads SVGAGI. V was shortened by 5 bases and J by 7 bases, with 12 bases between the two germline ends. CDR3 residues: CASSIQGGQPQHF. CDR3 DNA sequence: TGTGCCAGCAGTATACAGGGAGGGCAGCCCCAGCATTTT.

This sequence joins TRBV29-1 and TRBJ2-7, with 9 bases fitting TRBD1. This CDR3 is built from 15 residues. J gave up 5 bases and V 6 bases, and 14 bases lay outside the gene matches. From germline, CDR1 is SQVTM and CDR2 ANQGSEA. CDR3 DNA sequence: TGCAGCGTCGCCACCCCCGGGACAGGGAGCAACGAGCAGTACTTC. Its translation: CSVATPGTGSNEQYF.

CDR3 DNA: TGTGCCAGCAGCCCCACCCTTGACAGGGGGCTTGGAATAGGGCTGTATAGCAATCAGCCCCAGCATTTT. It translates to CASSPTLDRGLGIGLYSNQPQHF. The chain links TRBV27 to TRBJ1-5, with TRBD1 matching over 10 bases. The CDR3 spans 23 residues. Germline lookup yields CDR1 MNHEY and CDR2 SMNVEV (reference sequence). After removal of 6 bases from V and 0 bases from J, the junction contained 26 bases not matched to a gene.

DNA of the CDR3: TGTGCCAGCACCTGGGCCCTCAGTGACGGGACCCAGTACTTC. Amino acid sequence: CASTWALSDGTQYF. The chain recombines TRBV2 with TRBJ2-5; D not certain. The CDR3 is 14 residues long. Trimming removed 7 bases at V and 7 bases at J, with 19 bases between. Germline-derived CDR1 and CDR2 are SNHLY and FYNNEI.